The rows below give T cell receptor beta chains drawn from one sample of a study of T-cell memory formation after mild COVID-19. MiXCR, run by TCRdb on the 5' RACE reads, gives a single entry per CDR3 protein. The sample lists 470,000 or so distinct CDR3 sequences, 20% occurring once. Sequenced sample: PBMCs or a T cell subset sorted from them (not recorded which). The receptors were gathered from an adult woman who had mild COVID-19 (a few samples of this study predate the infection). Cell type and time point are not known. Each CDR3 is given with its conserved first and last residue. A D gene is named only where the DNA matches it firmly. Clone size is stated in some rows and not others, as once, few, many or a class when expanded.

clone size	D gene	J gene	V gene	CDR3 protein	CDR3 DNA
-	-	TRBJ2-7	TRBV20-1	CSAPGPGRFSREQYF	TGCAGTGCCCCCGGTCCGGGGAGATTCTCTCGCGAGCAGTACTTC
-	-	TRBJ1-2	TRBV3-1	CASSQVADGYTF	TGTGCCAGCAGCCAAGTGGCGGATGGCTACACCTTC
many	-	TRBJ2-3	TRBV14	CASSQDRATDTQYF	TGTGCCAGCAGCCAAGATCGGGCTACAGATACGCAGTATTTT
-	-	TRBJ2-7	TRBV7-9	CASSLSTEVLAEQYF	TGTGCCAGCAGCTTATCAACCGAGGTTTTGGCCGAGCAGTACTTC
few	-	TRBJ2-5	TRBV19	CASSISAGTQYF	TGTGCCAGTAGTATAAGCGCTGGGACCCAGTACTTC
-	TRBD2	TRBJ2-7	TRBV2	CDSSEAHPSGVSYEQYF	TGTGACAGCAGTGAAGCGCACCCTAGCGGGGTCTCCTACGAGCAGTACTTC
-	-	TRBJ2-1	TRBV7-2	CASSSYLGSYNEQFF	TGTGCCAGCAGCTCCTACTTGGGCTCCTACAATGAGCAGTTCTTC
-	-	TRBJ1-3	TRBV12-3/TRBV12-4	CASTLGGPFSGNTIYF	TGTGCCAGCACCCTCGGGGGGCCTTTCTCTGGAAACACCATATATTTT
many	-	TRBJ1-2	TRBV7-2	CASGGNYGYTF	TGTGCCAGCGGTGGGAACTATGGCTACACCTTC
-	TRBD2	TRBJ2-5	TRBV4-3	CASSEGLAVGETQYF	TGCGCCAGCAGCGAGGGACTAGCGGTGGGAGAGACCCAGTACTTC
-	-	TRBJ1-1	TRBV29-1	CSVSFKPDTEAFF	TGCAGCGTTAGTTTCAAACCGGACACTGAAGCTTTCTTT
few	-	TRBJ2-5	TRBV9	CASSVGGSGEETQYF	TGTGCCAGCAGCGTAGGTGGCTCAGGGGAAGAGACCCAGTACTTC
-	TRBD1	TRBJ2-7	TRBV20-1	CSARTGIRYEQYF	TGCAGTGCTAGGACAGGGATCCGCTACGAGCAGTACTTC
few	-	TRBJ2-3	TRBV2	CASCRQVPSTDTQYF	TGTGCCAGCTGCCGTCAGGTTCCTAGCACAGATACGCAGTATTTT
-	TRBD2	TRBJ2-1	TRBV24-1	CATLAEDNEQFF	TGTGCCACCCTAGCGGAGGACAATGAGCAGTTCTTC
many	-	TRBJ2-7	TRBV12-3/TRBV12-4	CASSLAGRGDEQYF	TGTGCCAGCAGTTTGGCGGGGAGAGGCGACGAGCAGTACTTC
-	-	TRBJ2-1	TRBV6-4	CASSPTSGGGRNEQFF	TGTGCCAGCAGTCCAACTTCAGGGGGGGGGCGGAATGAGCAGTTCTTC
few	TRBD1	TRBJ1-1	TRBV6-2/TRBV6-3	CASSLGQGWTEAFF	TGTGCCAGCAGTCTCGGACAGGGGTGGACTGAAGCTTTCTTT
few	-	TRBJ2-7	TRBV24-1	CATSLQGEQYF	TGTGCCACCAGTTTACAAGGGGAGCAGTACTTC
-	-	TRBJ1-2	TRBV3-1	CASSQGGWQGYGYTF	TGTGCCAGCAGCCAAGGAGGCTGGCAGGGATACGGCTACACCTTC
-	TRBD2	TRBJ2-5	TRBV6-2/TRBV6-3	CASSYYLAGSEETQYF	TGTGCCAGCAGTTATTATCTAGCGGGGTCGGAGGAGACCCAGTACTTC
few	-	TRBJ1-2	TRBV2	CASSEAQVYGYTF	TGTGCCAGCAGTGAAGCTCAGGTCTATGGCTACACCTTC
-	-	TRBJ2-3	TRBV29-1	CSVVLMWRSSADTQYF	TGCAGCGTTGTCTTGATGTGGAGGTCAAGTGCAGATACGCAGTATTTT
few	-	TRBJ2-5	TRBV7-7	CASSSGRVWGETQYF	TGTGCTAGCAGCTCCGGCAGGGTGTGGGGAGAGACCCAGTACTTC
few	-	TRBJ1-1	TRBV6-6	CASDDFPGLRGPLLNTEAFF	TGTGCCAGCGATGACTTCCCGGGCCTGAGGGGCCCGTTACTGAACACTGAAGCTTTCTTT
-	-	TRBJ2-1	TRBV5-4	CASSLTVSGEQFF	TGTGCCAGCAGCTTGACCGTTAGCGGTGAGCAGTTCTTC
-	-	TRBJ2-3	TRBV12-5	CASGLGDFTDTQYF	TGTGCTAGTGGTTTGGGGGACTTCACAGATACGCAGTATTTT
-	-	TRBJ1-2	TRBV12-3/TRBV12-4	CASSLDRAVYGYTF	TGTGCCAGCAGTTTAGACAGGGCCGTTTATGGCTACACCTTC
few	-	TRBJ1-1	TRBV7-9	CASSLGGSLSHVAFF	TGTGCCAGCAGCTTAGGGGGTTCGCTATCCCACGTAGCTTTCTTT
-	TRBD1	TRBJ2-1	TRBV5-5	CASSLVGQGVNEQFF	TGTGCCAGCAGCTTGGTGGGACAGGGCGTCAATGAGCAGTTCTTC
few	-	TRBJ2-6	TRBV7-6	CASSLYRAVPNSGANVLTF	TGTGCCAGCAGCTTATACAGGGCCGTCCCCAACTCTGGGGCCAACGTCCTGACTTTC
-	-	TRBJ2-3	TRBV29-1	CSVVGGRGTDTQYF	TGCAGCGTTGTCGGGGGTAGGGGCACAGATACGCAGTATTTT
few	-	TRBJ2-2	TRBV19	CASSTQRGTTGELFF	TGTGCCAGTAGTACACAAAGGGGAACGACCGGGGAGCTGTTTTTT
few	TRBD2	TRBJ2-7	TRBV20-1	CSARETSGGDNYEQYF	TGCAGTGCTAGAGAAACTAGCGGGGGCGATAACTACGAGCAGTACTTC
-	TRBD1	TRBJ1-2	TRBV7-9	CASNGGTGSHGYTF	TGTGCCAGCAACGGGGGGACAGGGAGTCATGGCTACACCTTC
-	-	TRBJ2-1	TRBV9	CASSLIGSYNEQFF	TGTGCCAGCAGCCTAATAGGCTCCTACAATGAGCAGTTCTTC